The rows below give T cell receptor beta chains drawn from one sample of a study of tumor-infiltrating lymphocytes in oesophageal squamous cell carcinoma. TCRdb redid the calling of the PCR reads with MiXCR, one entry per CDR3 protein. Of more than 9,500 distinct CDR3 sequences listed, approximately 50% are singletons. The sample consisted of esophageal tumor tissue. These receptors all come from a female donor with esophageal squamous cell carcinoma. Both conserved end residues are part of each CDR3. The D gene is left open where the match is weak. Only part of the rows carry a size: once, few, many, or a class if the clone is expanded.

cdr3_length d_call j_call v_call clone_size cdr3_aa cdr3_nt
16 TRBD2 TRBJ2-1 TRBV7-6 - CASSLAGASGVDEQFF TGTGCTAGCAGCTTAGCGGGGGCTAGCGGGGTTGATGAGCAGTTCTTC
16 - TRBJ2-1 TRBV11-3 - CASSLVSSGVYNEQFF TGTGCCAGCAGCTTAGTTAGTAGCGGAGTCTACAATGAGCAGTTCTTC
16 - TRBJ2-7 TRBV11-1 - CASSRTGTNNYNEQYF TGTGCCAGCAGCCGTACCGGGACAAATAACTACAATGAGCAGTACTTC
16 - TRBJ2-7 TRBV6-1 - CASSEGGRGPYYEQYF TGTGCCAGCAGTGAAGGAGGGCGGGGACCCTACTACGAGCAGTACTTC
17 - TRBJ2-3 TRBV4-2 many CASSQEVGGAGTDTQYF TGTGCCAGCAGCCAAGAGGTAGGGGGGGCTGGAACAGATACGCAGTATTTT
15 TRBD2 TRBJ2-3 TRBV7-3 once CASSLTAGEIDTQYF TGTGCCAGCAGCTTAACAGCGGGAGAGATAGATACGCAGTATTTT
15 TRBD2 TRBJ2-7 TRBV6-6 many CASSYGAGGPNEQYF TGTGCCAGCAGTTACGGAGCGGGGGGGCCAAATGAGCAGTACTTC
13 - TRBJ1-1 TRBV11-2 - CASSLILNTEAFF TGTGCCAGCAGCTTGATTTTAAACACTGAAGCTTTCTTT
15 - TRBJ2-3 TRBV12-3/TRBV12-4 - CASSSEGRGADTQYF TGTGCCAGCAGTTCTGAGGGAAGGGGCGCAGATACGCAGTATTTT
13 - TRBJ2-5 TRBV7-9 - CASSGGLGETQYF TGTGCCAGCAGCGGGGGGTTAGGAGAGACCCAGTACTTC
14 - TRBJ1-2 TRBV7-2 - CASSPRGVYHGYTF TGTGCCAGCAGCCCGCGAGGGGTTTATCATGGCTACACCTTC
13 TRBD1 TRBJ2-1 TRBV7-9 - CASRAGGYNEQFF TGTGCCAGCAGGGCAGGGGGCTACAATGAGCAGTTCTTC
15 TRBD2 TRBJ2-5 TRBV28 - CASSLGLADQETQYF TGTGCCAGCAGTTTAGGACTAGCGGACCAAGAGACCCAGTACTTC
15 TRBD2 TRBJ2-3 TRBV7-2 - CASSRLAGGADTQYF TGTGCCAGCAGCCGCCTGGCGGGAGGTGCAGATACGCAGTATTTT
15 TRBD2 TRBJ2-5 TRBV10-3 - CAISESPGRQETQYF TGTGCCATCAGTGAATCCCCCGGGAGGCAAGAGACCCAGTACTTC
15 TRBD2 TRBJ2-5 TRBV7-3 - CASSRAGTSEETQYF TGTGCCAGCAGCAGAGCCGGGACTAGCGAAGAGACCCAGTACTTC
14 - TRBJ2-7 TRBV28 - CASSLGTTIYEQYF TGTGCCAGCAGTCTCGGGACCACTATCTACGAGCAGTACTTC
14 - TRBJ2-3 TRBV7-9 hyperexpanded CASSTRGGGDTQYF TGTGCCAGCAGCACTAGGGGGGGAGGGGATACGCAGTATTTT
15 - TRBJ2-3 TRBV18 - CASSKEYLNTDTQYF TGTGCCAGCTCAAAGGAATACCTAAACACAGATACGCAGTATTTT
15 TRBD1 TRBJ1-4 TRBV5-1 few CASSLAGTGSEKLFF TGCGCCAGCAGCTTGGCCGGGACAGGGAGTGAAAAACTGTTTTTT
14 - TRBJ2-5 TRBV7-6 - CASSLGGLPETQYF TGTGCCAGCAGCTTAGGCGGACTGCCAGAGACCCAGTACTTC
17 TRBD2 TRBJ2-5 TRBV7-2 - CASSLGGSGRVQETQYF TGTGCCAGCAGCTTAGGCGGTAGCGGGAGGGTTCAAGAGACCCAGTACTTC
13 - TRBJ1-1 TRBV12-3/TRBV12-4 medium-sized CASSLTVNTEAFF TGTGCCAGCAGTTTGACGGTGAACACTGAAGCTTTCTTT
13 - TRBJ2-1 TRBV7-9 - CASSLASGLRQFF TGTGCCAGCAGCTTAGCCTCGGGTTTACGACAGTTCTTC
14 TRBD1 TRBJ2-5 TRBV6-1 many CASSPRGPQETQYF TGTGCCAGCAGTCCCAGGGGGCCGCAAGAGACCCAGTACTTC
13 - TRBJ2-5 TRBV12-3/TRBV12-4 - CASSLEWGETQYF TGTGCCAGCAGTTTAGAGTGGGGAGAGACCCAGTACTTC
14 TRBD2 TRBJ2-7 TRBV6-6 once CASSGSGRLDTQYF TGTGCCAGCAGCGGTAGCGGGAGATTAGATACGCAGTACTTC
15 - TRBJ2-7 TRBV2 - CASRAREAQGSEQYF TGTGCCAGCAGGGCAAGGGAAGCCCAGGGAAGCGAGCAGTACTTC
17 - TRBJ2-6 TRBV7-2 - CASSLADYHSGANVLTF TGTGCCAGCAGCTTAGCGGACTACCACTCTGGGGCCAACGTCCTGACTTTC
14 - TRBJ1-1 TRBV7-2 - CASSLDFYNTEAFF TGTGCCAGCAGCTTAGATTTTTACAACACTGAAGCTTTCTTT
16 TRBD2 TRBJ2-7 TRBV7-2 - CASSFGTSGISYEQYF TGTGCCAGCAGCTTCGGGACTAGCGGGATCTCCTACGAGCAGTACTTC
15 TRBD1 TRBJ1-3 TRBV11-2 many CASSLSGGPPNTIYF TGTGCCAGCAGCTTATCAGGGGGTCCTCCAAACACCATATATTTT
14 TRBD1 TRBJ2-3 TRBV28 - CASSRDREADTQYF TGTGCCAGCAGTAGGGACAGGGAGGCAGATACGCAGTATTTT
13 TRBD1 TRBJ1-2 TRBV19 - CASSMGTVRGYTF TGTGCCAGTAGTATGGGGACAGTTAGGGGCTACACCTTC
13 - TRBJ2-7 TRBV7-2 once CASSSGVAYEQYF TGTGCCAGCAGCTCAGGTGTGGCCTACGAGCAGTACTTC
15 - TRBJ2-3 TRBV5-1 once CASSLDRADTDTQYF TGCGCCAGCAGCTTGGACAGGGCCGACACAGATACGCAGTATTTT
15 TRBD1 TRBJ2-1 TRBV7-2 - CASSLWTGSNDEQFF TGTGCCAGCAGCTTATGGACAGGCAGTAACGATGAGCAGTTCTTC
13 - TRBJ2-3 TRBV7-3 once CASTPGGGDTQYF TGTGCCAGCACGCCAGGGGGGGGAGATACGCAGTATTTT
15 - TRBJ2-1 TRBV5-1 - CASSSGFQFNYEQFF TGCGCCAGCAGCTCGGGCTTCCAGTTCAACTACGAGCAGTTCTTC
14 TRBD1 TRBJ1-2 TRBV7-2 - CASSSPGTAYGYTF TGTGCCAGCAGCTCCCCCGGGACAGCCTATGGCTACACCTTC
14 - TRBJ2-1 TRBV6-6 - CATDRDMINNEQFF TGTGCCACCGACCGGGACATGATTAACAATGAGCAGTTCTTC
16 - TRBJ2-5 TRBV11-1 - CASSLASSRGGLEQYF TGTGCCAGCAGCTTAGCGAGCAGCAGGGGTGGGCTTGAGCAGTACTTC
15 - TRBJ2-1 TRBV7-6 - CASSLGLEFAGELYF TGTGCTAGCAGCCTTGGGCTAGAGTTCGCCGGGGAGCTGTACTTC
12 TRBD1 TRBJ2-4 TRBV6-8 - CASSGQGRYSYF TGTGCCAGCAGTGGACAGGGACGGTATTCGTACTTC
14 TRBD2 TRBJ2-5 TRBV12-3/TRBV12-4 - CASSGLAGYNEQYF TGTGCCAGCAGCGGACTAGCGGGTTACAATGAGCAGTACTTC
14 - TRBJ2-7 TRBV5-4 many CASSPGGYSYEQYF TGTGCCAGCAGCCCAGGAGGGTACTCCTACGAGCAGTACTTC
14 TRBD1 TRBJ2-2 TRBV6-1 medium-sized CASSGRGRSGELFF TGTGCCAGCAGTGGCAGGGGGCGAAGCGGGGAGCTGTTTTTT
14 - TRBJ2-1 TRBV6-1 once CASSEAVGPYEQFF TGTGCCAGCAGTGAAGCGGTAGGACCCTACGAGCAGTTCTTC
11 TRBD2 TRBJ2-4 TRBV6-1 - CASRDTSVQYF TGTGCCAGCAGGGATACTAGCGTACAGTACTTC
19 TRBD2 TRBJ2-6 TRBV11-2 once CASSARLAGELSGANVLTF TGTGCCAGCAGCGCCCGACTAGCGGGGGAACTCTCTGGGGCCAACGTCCTGACTTTC
14 - TRBJ2-7 TRBV7-2 - CASSLERESHEQYF TGTGCCAGCAGCTTAGAAAGAGAGTCCCACGAGCAGTACTTC
13 TRBD1 TRBJ2-1 TRBV7-9 many CASISTGGNEQFF TGTGCCAGCATCTCGACAGGGGGCAATGAGCAGTTCTTC
18 TRBD2 TRBJ2-2 TRBV5-1 many CASSLEASGPTKAGELFF TGCGCCAGCAGCTTGGAGGCTAGCGGGCCCACGAAGGCCGGGGAGCTGTTTTTT
15 - TRBJ2-7 TRBV7-9 - CASSLAAESYNEQYF TGTGCCAGCAGCTTAGCGGCGGAATCCTACAATGAGCAGTACTTC
15 - TRBJ2-7 TRBV7-9 large CASSLNQLEPYEQYF TGTGCCAGCAGCTTGAATCAATTGGAACCCTACGAGCAGTACTTC
14 - TRBJ2-7 TRBV7-4 - CASSSRERSYEQYF TGTGCCAGCAGCTCCCGGGAGCGCTCCTACGAGCAGTACTTC